There are many counts of the clone carrying this T cell receptor (beta chain). The data originate from a study of T cells in Graves' hyperthyroidism and ophthalmopathy. The junction had 3 bases not matched to a gene; V was cut back by 0 bases and J by 3 bases. Germline CDR1 reads ENHRY; CDR2 reads SYGVKD. This CDR3 region has 17 residues. TCR beta CDR3 sequences were amplified from RNA transcripts. TCR CDR3 regions were first amplified by RT-PCR with HTBI primers. TCRdb independently ran MiXCR on the multiplex PCR reads; one entry per CDR3 protein. The sample holds 300,000 to 400,000 distinct CDR3 sequences; over 11% are singletons and the top ten take 20% to 25%. Isolation of PBMCs was performed on around 10 ml fresh peripheral blood.

The clonotype originates from a woman aged 25-40 years with Graves' hyperthyroidism. The sample taken for sequencing was blood. V usage is TRBV10-3 and J usage is TRBJ2-3; 13 bases are a match to TRBD2. This chain's CDR3 is CAISESRLAGGTDTQYF. The CDR3 DNA follows: TGTGCCATCAGTGAGTCTAGACTAGCGGGAGGAACAGATACGCAGTATTTT.